Given below is one TCR beta chain in context. Its antigen is currently unknown. Libraries were prepared by immunoSEQ multiplex PCR; TCRdb keeps only in-frame clonotypes and omits some of them. The table includes about 79,000 clones, less than 95% detected once. Germline values: CDR1 SGHNT, CDR2 YENEEA. The CDR3 totals 13 residues. Trimming shortened V by 2 bases and J by 5 bases, and 9 bases separated the two germline ends. This specimen belongs to a study of OX40 agonist ivuxolimab in advanced cancers. Study-wide background: Having had anti-PD-1, anti-PD-L1 or anti-CTLA-4 therapy before was allowed, and over 35% had some. Broader study findings: CD4+ T cells averaged fewer expanded clones than CD8+ T cells.

The TCR comes from an adult with an advanced solid tumor such as melanoma, head and neck, liver or kidney cancer. The source was CD4+ or CD8+ T cells sorted from blood, collected in a trial of the OX40 agonist ivuxolimab. The genes are TRBV11-3 and TRBJ2-5; the D is unclear. The CDR3 is CASSLWGSETQYF. The CDR3 nucleotides are TGTGCCAGCAGCTTATGGGGTTCGGAGACCCAGTACTTC.